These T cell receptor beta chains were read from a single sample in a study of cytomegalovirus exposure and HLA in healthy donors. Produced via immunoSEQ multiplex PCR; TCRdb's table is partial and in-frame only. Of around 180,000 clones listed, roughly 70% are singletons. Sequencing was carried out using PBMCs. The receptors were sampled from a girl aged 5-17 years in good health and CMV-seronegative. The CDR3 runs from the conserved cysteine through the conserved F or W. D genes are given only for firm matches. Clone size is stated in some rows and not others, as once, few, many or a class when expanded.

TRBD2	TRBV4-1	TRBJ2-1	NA	CASSQRLGSGGPYNEQFF
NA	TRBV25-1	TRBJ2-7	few	CASGGTASYEQYF
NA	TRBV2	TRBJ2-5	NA	CASHRDGETQYF
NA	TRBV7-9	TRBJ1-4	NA	CASSVVEPGREKLFF
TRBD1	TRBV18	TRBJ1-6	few	CASSPPAGQVNSPLHF
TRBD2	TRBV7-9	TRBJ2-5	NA	CASSPGGTIRETQYF
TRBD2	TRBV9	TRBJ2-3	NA	CASSEGLAGSTQYF
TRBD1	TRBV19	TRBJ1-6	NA	CASEDRLNSPLHF
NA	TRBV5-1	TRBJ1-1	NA	CASRSSVALGAFF
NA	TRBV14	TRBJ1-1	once	CASSQDPLDSWNTEAFF
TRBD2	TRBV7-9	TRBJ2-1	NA	CASSLTSGGYNEQFF
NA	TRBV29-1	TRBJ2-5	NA	CGARSFGRGQETQYF
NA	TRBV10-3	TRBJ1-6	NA	CAITDKETSPLHF
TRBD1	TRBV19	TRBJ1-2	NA	CASSLISTGVVYGYTF
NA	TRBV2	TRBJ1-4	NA	CASSDSATNEKLFF
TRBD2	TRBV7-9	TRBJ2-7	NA	CASSSIAGGRYEQYF
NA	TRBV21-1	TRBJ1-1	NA	CASRGMNTEAFF
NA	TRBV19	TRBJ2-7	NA	CASSISNPRGSYEQYF
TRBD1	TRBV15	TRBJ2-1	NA	CATGQGPYNEQFF
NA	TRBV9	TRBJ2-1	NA	CASSVGATLSAQGEQFF
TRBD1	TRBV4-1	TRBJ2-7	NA	CASSHPGTVAYEQYF
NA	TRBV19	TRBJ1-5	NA	CASSIEDSYSNQPQHF
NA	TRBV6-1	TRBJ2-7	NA	CASWGGRSYEQYF
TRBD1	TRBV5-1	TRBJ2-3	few	CASSLVGQGSTDTQYF
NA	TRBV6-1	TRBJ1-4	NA	CASSEGGTNEKLFF
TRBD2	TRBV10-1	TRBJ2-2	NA	CASSYGLAGAGGELFF
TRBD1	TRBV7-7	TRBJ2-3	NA	CASSPLVGQNTDTQYF
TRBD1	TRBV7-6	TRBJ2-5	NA	CASSPGTGLTETQYF
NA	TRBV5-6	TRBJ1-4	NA	CASSFGGPGSEKLFF
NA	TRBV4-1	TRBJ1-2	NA	CASSQVGEGAYGYTF
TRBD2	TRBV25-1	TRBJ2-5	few	CASSIQRGGFGETQYF
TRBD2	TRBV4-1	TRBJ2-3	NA	CASSQDGGRGSTDTQYF
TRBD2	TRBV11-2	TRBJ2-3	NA	CASSAGLAGGLGADTQYF
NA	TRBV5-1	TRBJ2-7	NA	CASSFSRVGVLDEQYF
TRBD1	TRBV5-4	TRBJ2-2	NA	CASSLGSLTGSTGELFF
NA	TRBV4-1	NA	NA	CASSQDWADSTIYEQYF
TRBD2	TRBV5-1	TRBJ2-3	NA	CASSLGLPTDTQYF
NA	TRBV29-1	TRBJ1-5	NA	CSVGDNASNQPQHF
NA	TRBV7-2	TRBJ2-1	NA	CASTNQPGSSYNEQFF
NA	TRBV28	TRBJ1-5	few	CASSLAVNQPQHF
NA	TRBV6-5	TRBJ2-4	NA	CASSRGGEPREYF
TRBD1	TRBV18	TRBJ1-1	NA	CASSQGQLNTEAFF
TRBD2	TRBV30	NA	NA	CAWSVWAGGKTYEQYF
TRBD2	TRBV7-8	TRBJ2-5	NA	CASSLAVGLAGGLQETQYF
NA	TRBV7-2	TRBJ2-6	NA	CASSLPLLAGANVLTF
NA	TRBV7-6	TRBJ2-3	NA	CASTQGGQLDTQYF
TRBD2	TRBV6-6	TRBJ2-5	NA	CASSYSGGAETQYF
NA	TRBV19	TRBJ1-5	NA	CASSIQDYSNQPQHF
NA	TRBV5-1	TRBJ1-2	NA	CASSLEPGAGGYTF
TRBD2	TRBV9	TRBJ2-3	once	CASSVGLAGLTDTQYF
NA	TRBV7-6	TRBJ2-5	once	CASSFSRGWRETQYF
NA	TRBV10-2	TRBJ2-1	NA	CASSERPGSYNEQFF
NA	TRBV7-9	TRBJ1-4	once	CASSRRTREEKLFF
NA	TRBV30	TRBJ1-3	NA	CAWSADTSGNTIYF
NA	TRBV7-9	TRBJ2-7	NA	CASCSVEGGYEQYF
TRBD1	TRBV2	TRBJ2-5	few	CASIRGLQETQYF
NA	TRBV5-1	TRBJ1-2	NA	CASSFSGDGYTF
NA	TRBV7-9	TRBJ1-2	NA	CASSLTESYGYTF